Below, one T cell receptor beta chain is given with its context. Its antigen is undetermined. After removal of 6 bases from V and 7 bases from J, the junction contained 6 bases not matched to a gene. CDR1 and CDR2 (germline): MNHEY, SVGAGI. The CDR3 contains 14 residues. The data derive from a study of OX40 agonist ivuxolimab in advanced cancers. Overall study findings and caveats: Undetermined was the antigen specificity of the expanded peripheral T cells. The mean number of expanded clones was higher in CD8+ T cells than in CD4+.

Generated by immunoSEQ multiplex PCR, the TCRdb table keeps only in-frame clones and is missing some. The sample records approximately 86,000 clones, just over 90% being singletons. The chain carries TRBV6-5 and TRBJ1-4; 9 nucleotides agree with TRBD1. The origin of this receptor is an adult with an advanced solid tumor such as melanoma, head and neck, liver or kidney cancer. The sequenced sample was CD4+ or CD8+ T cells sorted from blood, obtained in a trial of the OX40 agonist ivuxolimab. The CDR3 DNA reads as TGTGCCAGCAGCCGTACAGGGGGCAGTGAAAAACTGTTTTTT. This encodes CASSRTGGSEKLFF.